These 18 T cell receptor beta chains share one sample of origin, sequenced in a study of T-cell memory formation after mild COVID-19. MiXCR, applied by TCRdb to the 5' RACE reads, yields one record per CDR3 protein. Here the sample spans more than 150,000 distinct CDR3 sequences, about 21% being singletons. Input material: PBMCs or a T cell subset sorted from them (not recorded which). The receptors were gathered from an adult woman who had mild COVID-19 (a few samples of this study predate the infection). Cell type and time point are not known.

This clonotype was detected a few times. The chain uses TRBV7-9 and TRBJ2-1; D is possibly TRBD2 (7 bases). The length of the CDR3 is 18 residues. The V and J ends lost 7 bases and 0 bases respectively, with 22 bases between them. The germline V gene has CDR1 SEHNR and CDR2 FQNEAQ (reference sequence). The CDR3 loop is CASTLPGTGGLSYNEQFF. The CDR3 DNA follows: TGTGCCAGCACCCTCCCGGGCACCGGGGGGCTCTCCTACAATGAGCAGTTCTTC.

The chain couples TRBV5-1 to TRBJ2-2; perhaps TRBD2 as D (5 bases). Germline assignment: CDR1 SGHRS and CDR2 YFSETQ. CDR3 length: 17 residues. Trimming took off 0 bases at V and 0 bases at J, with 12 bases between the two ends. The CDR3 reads CASSLARGRANTGELFF. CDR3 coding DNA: TGCGCCAGCAGCTTGGCCCGGGGAAGGGCGAACACCGGGGAGCTGTTTTTT. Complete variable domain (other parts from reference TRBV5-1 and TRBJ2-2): KAGVTQTPRYLIKTRGQQVTLSCSPISGHRSVSWYQQTPGQGLQFLFEYFSETQRNKGNFPGRFSGRQFSNSRSEMNVSTLELGDSALYLCASSLARGRANTGELFFGEGSRLTVL.

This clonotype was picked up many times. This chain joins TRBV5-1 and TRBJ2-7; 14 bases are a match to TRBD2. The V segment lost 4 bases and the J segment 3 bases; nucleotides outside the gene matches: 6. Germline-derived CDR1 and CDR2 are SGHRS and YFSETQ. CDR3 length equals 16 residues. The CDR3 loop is CASSLIGTSGSYEQYF. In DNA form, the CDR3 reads TGCGCCAGCAGCCTAATAGGGACTAGCGGGAGCTACGAGCAGTACTTC.

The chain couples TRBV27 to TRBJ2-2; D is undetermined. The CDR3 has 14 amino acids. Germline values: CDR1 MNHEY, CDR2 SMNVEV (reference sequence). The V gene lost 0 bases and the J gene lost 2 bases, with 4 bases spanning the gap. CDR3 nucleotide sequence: TGTGCCAGCAGTTTATCGCCCAACACCGGGGAGCTGTTTTTT. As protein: CASSLSPNTGELFF.

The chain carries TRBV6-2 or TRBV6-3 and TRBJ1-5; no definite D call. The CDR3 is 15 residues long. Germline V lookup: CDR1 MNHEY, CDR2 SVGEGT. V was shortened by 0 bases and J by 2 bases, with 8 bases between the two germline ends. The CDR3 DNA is TGTGCCAGCAGTTACTCGAATACGGGCAATCAGCCCCAGCATTTT. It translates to CASSYSNTGNQPQHF.

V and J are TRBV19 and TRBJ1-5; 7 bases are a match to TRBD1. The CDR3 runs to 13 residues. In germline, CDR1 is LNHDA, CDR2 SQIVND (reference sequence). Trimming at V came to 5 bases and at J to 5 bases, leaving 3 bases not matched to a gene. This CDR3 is CASSGQEHQPQHF. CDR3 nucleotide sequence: TGTGCCAGTAGTGGACAGGAGCATCAGCCCCAGCATTTT. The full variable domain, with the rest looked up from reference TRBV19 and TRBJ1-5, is DGGITQSPKYLFRKEGQNVTLSCEQNLNHDAMYWYRQDPGQGLRLIYYSQIVNDFQKGDIAEGYSVSREKKESFPLTVTSAQKNPTAFYLCASSGQEHQPQHFGDGTRLSIL.

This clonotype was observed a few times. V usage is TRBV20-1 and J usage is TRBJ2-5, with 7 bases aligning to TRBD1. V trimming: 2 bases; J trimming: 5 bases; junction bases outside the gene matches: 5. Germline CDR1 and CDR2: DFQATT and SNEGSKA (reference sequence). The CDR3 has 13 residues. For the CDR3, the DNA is TGCAGTGCTAGACAGGGGGTAGGGGAGACCCAGTACTTC. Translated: CSARQGVGETQYF.

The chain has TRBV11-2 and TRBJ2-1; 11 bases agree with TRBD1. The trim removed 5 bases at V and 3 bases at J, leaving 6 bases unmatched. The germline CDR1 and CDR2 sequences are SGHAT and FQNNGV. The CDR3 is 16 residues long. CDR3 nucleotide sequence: TGTGCCAGCAGCCCCGGACAGGGGGCGTTCTACAATGAGCAGTTCTTC. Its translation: CASSPGQGAFYNEQFF.

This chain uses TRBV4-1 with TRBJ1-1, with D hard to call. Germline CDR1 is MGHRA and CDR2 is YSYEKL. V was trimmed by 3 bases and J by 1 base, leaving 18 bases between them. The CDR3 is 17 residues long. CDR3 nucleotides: TGCGCCAGCAGCCACAGATCTTCGACGGCAAGGAACACTGAAGCTTTCTTT. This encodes CASSHRSSTARNTEAFF.

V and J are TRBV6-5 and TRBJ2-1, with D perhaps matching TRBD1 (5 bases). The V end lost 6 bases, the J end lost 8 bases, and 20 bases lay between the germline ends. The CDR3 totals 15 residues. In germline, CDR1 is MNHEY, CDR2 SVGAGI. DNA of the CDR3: TGTGCCAGCAGAGAAAGGGGTTGGGTAGGCGATGAGCAGTTCTTC. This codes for CASRERGWVGDEQFF.

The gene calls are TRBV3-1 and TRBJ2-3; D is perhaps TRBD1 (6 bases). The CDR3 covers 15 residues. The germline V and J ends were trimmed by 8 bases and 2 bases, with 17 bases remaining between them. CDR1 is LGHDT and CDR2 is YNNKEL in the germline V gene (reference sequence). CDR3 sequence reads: CASRPQGPSTDTQYF. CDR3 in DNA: TGTGCCAGCCGCCCACAGGGCCCCTCCACAGATACGCAGTATTTT.

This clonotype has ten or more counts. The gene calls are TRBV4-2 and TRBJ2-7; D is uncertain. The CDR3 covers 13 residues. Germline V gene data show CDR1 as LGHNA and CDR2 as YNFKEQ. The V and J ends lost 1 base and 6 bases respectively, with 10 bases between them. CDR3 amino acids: CASSQATELEQYF. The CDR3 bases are TGTGCCAGCAGCCAAGCAACGGAGCTCGAGCAGTACTTC.

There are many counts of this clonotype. The CDR3 DNA reads as TGTGCCAGCAGTTACGGGATGTCCTACGAGCAGTACTTC. Translated, it gives CASSYGMSYEQYF. The gene calls are TRBV6-2 or TRBV6-3 and TRBJ2-7; no clear D. Germline V gene data show CDR1 as MNHEY and CDR2 as SVGEGT. The V gene lost 2 bases and the J gene lost 1 base, with 6 bases spanning the gap. The CDR3 has 13 residues.

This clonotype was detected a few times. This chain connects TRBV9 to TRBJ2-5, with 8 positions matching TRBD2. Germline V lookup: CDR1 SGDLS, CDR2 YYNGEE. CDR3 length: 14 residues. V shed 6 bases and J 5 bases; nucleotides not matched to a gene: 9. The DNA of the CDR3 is TGTGCCAGCACCTTAGGCGGGGGGCTGGAGACCCAGTACTTC. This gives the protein CASTLGGGLETQYF.

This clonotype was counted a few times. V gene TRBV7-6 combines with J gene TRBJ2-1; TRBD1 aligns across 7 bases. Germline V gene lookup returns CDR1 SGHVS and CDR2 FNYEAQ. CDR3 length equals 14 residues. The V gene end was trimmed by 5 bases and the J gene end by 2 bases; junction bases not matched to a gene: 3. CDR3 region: CASSLRGTYNEQFF. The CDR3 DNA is TGTGCCAGCAGCCTCAGGGGGACCTACAATGAGCAGTTCTTC.

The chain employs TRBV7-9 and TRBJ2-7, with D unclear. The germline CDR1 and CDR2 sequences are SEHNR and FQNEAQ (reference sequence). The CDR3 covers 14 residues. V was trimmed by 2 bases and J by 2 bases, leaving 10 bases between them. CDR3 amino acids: CASSLLPGTYEQYF. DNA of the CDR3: TGTGCCAGCAGCTTACTTCCGGGTACCTACGAGCAGTACTTC.

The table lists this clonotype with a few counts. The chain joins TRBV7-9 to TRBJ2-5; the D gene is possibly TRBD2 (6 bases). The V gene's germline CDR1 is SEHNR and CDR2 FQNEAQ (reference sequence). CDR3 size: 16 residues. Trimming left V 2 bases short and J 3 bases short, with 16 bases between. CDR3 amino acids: CASSLIPAGGEETQYF. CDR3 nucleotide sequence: TGTGCCAGCAGCTTAATCCCAGCCGGCGGGGAAGAGACCCAGTACTTC. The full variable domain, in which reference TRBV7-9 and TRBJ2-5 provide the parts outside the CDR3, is DTGVSQNPRHKITKRGQNVTFRCDPISEHNRLYWYRQTLGQGPEFLTYFQNEAQLEKSRLLSDRFSAERPKGSFSTLEIQRTEQGDSAMYLCASSLIPAGGEETQYFGPGTRLLVL.

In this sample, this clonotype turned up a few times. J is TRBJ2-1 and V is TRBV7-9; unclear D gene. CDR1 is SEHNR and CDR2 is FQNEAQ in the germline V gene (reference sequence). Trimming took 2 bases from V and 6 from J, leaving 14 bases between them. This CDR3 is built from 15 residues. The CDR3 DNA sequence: TGTGCCAGCAGCTTAAGTGGTAGTATATTCAATGAGCAGTTCTTC. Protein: CASSLSGSIFNEQFF.